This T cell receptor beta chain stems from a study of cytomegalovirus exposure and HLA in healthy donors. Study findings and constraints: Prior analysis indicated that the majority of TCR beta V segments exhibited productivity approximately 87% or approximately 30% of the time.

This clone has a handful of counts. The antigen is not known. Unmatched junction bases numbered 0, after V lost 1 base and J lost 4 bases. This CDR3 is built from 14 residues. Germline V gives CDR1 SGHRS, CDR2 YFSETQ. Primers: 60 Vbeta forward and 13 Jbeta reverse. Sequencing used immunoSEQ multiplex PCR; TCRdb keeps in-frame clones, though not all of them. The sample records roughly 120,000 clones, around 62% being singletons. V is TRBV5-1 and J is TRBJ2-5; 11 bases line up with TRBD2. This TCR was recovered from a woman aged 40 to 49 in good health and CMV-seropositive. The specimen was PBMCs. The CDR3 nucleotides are TGCGCCAGCAGCTTGACTAGCGGGAGAGAGACCCAGTACTTC. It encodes CASSLTSGRETQYF. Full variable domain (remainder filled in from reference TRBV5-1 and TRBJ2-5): KAGVTQTPRYLIKTRGQQVTLSCSPISGHRSVSWYQQTPGQGLQFLFEYFSETQRNKGNFPGRFSGRQFSNSRSEMNVSTLELGDSALYLCASSLTSGRETQYFGPGTRLLVL.